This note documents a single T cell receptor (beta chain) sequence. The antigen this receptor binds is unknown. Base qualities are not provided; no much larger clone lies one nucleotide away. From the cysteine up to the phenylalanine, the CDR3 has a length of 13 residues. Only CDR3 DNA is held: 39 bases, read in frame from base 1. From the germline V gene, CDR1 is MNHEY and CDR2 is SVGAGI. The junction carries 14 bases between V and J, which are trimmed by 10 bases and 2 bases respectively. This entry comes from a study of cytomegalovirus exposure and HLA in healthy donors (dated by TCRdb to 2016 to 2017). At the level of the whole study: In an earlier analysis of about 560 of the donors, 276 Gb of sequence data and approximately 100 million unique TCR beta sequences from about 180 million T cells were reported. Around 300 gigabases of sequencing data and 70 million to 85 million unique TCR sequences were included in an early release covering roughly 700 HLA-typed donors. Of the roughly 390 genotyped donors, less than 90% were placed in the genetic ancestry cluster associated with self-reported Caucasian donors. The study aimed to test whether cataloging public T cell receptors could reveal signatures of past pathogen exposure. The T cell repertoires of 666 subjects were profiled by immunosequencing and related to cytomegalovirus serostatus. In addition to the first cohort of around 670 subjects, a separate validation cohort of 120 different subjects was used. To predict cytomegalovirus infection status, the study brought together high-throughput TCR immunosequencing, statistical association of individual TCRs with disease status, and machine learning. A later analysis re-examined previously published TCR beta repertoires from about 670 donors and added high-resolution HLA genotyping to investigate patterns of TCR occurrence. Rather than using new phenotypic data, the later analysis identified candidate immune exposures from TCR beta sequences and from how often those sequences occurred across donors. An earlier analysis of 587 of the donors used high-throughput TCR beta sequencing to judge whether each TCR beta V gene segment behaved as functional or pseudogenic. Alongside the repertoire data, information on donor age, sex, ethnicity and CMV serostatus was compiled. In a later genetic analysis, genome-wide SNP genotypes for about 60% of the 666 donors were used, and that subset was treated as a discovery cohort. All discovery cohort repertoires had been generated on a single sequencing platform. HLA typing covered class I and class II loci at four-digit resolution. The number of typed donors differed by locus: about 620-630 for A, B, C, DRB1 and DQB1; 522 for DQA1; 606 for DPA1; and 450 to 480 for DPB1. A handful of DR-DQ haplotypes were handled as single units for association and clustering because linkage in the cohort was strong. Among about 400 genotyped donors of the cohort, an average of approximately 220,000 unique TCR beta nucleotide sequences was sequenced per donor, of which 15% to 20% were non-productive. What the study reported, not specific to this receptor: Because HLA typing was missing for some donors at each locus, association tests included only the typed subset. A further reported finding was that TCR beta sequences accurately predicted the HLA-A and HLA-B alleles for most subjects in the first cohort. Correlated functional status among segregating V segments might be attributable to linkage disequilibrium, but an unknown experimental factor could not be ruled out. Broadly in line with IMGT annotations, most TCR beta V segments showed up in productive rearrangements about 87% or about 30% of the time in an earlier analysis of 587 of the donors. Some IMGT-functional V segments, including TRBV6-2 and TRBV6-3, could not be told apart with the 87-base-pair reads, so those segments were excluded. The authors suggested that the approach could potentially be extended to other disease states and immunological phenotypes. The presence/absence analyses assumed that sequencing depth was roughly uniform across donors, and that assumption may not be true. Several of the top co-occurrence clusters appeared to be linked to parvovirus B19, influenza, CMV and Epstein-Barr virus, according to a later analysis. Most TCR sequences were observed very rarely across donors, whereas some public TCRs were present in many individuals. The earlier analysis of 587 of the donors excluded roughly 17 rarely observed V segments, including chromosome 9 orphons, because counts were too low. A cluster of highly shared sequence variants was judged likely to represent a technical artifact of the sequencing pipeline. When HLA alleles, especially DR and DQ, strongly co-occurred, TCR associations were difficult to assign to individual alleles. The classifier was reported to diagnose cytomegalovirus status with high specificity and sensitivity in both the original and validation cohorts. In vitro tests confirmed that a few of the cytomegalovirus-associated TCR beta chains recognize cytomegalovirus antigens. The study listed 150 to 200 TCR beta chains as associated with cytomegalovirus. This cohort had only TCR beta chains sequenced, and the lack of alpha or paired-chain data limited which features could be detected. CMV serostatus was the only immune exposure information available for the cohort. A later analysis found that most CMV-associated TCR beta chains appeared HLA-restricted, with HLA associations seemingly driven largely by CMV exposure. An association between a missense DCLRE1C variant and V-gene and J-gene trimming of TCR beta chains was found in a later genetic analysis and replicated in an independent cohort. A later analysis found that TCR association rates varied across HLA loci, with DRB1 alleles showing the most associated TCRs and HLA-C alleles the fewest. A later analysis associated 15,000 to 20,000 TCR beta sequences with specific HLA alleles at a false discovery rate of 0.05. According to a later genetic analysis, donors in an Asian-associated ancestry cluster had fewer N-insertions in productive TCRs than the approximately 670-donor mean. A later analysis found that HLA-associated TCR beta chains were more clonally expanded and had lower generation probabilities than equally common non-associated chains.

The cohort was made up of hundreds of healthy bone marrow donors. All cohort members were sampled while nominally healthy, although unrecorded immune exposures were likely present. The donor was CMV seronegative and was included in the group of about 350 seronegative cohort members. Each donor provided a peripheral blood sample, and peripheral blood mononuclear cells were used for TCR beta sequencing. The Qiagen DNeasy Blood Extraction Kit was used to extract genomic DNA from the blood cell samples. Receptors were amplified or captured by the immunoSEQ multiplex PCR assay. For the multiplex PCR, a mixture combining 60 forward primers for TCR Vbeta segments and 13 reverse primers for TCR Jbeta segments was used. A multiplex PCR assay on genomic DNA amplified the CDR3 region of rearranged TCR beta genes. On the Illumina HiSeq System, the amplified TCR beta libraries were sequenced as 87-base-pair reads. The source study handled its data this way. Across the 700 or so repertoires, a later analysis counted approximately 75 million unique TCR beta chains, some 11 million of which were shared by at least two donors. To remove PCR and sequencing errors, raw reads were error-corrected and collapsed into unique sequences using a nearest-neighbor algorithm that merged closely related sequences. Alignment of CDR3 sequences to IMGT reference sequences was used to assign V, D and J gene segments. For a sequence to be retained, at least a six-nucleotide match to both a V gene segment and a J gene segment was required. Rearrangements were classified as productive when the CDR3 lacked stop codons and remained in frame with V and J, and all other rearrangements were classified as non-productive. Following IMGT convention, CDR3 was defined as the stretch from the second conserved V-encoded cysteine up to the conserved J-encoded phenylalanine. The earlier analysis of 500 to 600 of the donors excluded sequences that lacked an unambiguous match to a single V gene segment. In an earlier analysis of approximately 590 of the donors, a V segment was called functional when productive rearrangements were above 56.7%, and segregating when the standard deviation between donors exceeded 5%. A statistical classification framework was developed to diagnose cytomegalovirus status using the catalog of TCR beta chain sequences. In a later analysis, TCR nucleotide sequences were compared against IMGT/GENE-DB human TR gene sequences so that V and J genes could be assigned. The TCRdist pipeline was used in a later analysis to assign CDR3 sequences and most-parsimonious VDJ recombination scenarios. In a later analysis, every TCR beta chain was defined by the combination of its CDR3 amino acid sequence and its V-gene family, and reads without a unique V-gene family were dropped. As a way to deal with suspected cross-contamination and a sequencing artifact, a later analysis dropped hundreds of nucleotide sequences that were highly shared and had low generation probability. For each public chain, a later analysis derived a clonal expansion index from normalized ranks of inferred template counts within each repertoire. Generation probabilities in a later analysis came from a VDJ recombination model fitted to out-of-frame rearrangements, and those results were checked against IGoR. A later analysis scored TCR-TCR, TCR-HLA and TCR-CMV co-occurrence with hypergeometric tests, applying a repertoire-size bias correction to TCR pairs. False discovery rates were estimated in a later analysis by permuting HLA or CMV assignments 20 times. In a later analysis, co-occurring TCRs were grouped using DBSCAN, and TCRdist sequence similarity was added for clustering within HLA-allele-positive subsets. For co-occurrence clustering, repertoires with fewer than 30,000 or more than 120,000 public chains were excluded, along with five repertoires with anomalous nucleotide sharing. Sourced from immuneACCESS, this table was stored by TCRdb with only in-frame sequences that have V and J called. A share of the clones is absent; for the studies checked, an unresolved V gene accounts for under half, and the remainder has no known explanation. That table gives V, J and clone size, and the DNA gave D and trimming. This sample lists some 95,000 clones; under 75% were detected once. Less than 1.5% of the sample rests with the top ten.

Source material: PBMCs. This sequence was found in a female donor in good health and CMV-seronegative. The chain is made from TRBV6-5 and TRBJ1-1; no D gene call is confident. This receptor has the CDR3 CATTPRENTEAFF. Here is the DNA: TGTGCCACCACCCCACGGGAAAACACTGAAGCTTTCTTT.